Described below is a single T cell receptor (beta chain) sequence and its context. The germline V and J ends were trimmed by 3 bases and 1 base, with 7 bases remaining between them. The CDR3 sequence is 14 residues long. Germline V gene lookup returns CDR1 MDHEN and CDR2 SYDVKM. Methods used by the authors: Amplification of reference gene primers was used by the study to estimate nucleated cell counts. Only in-frame clones appear in the TCRdb table, and some are missing; sequencing was by immunoSEQ multiplex PCR. For V, J and clone size, that table is used; D and trimming come from the DNA. Here the sample spans 60,000 to 70,000 clones, over 80% being singletons. The sample originates from a study of blood T cell repertoires in COVID-19. Study in general: Samples taken during acute and convalescent COVID-19 were collected in the United States, Italy and Spain. The analysed material was cDNA or gDNA that came from T cells, B-cell-depleted T cells, or PBMCs.

The chain couples TRBV28 to TRBJ1-3, with D perhaps TRBD1 (5 bases). This sequence originates from a human donor in a cohort sampled during active COVID-19. Sequencing was carried out using peripheral blood. CDR3 DNA: TGTGCCAGCAGTTTCAGGGCGTCTGGAAACACCATATATTTT. This gives the protein CASSFRASGNTIYF.